This entry lists 32 T cell receptor beta chains sequenced from one sample in a study of response to subunit inactivated influenza vaccine. TCRdb called the RT-PCR reads again in MiXCR, with one record for every CDR3 protein. This sample has about 540,000 distinct CDR3 sequences, with 14% found just once. This specimen consisted of PBMCs from blood, obtained approximately 12 days after vaccination. The source of these receptors is a middle-aged man who received an inactivated influenza vaccine.

The V and J genes are TRBV18 and TRBJ2-2, with no clear D. The CDR3 consists of 17 residues. With 0 bases removed from V and 2 bases from J, the gap between germline ends came to 13 bases. Germline CDR1 is KGHSH and CDR2 is LQKENI. The CDR3 region is CASSPPNRAVNTGELFF. CDR3 DNA sequence: TGTGCCAGCTCACCACCTAATAGAGCTGTAAACACCGGGGAGCTGTTTTTT.

The chain combines TRBV2 with TRBJ2-7; the match to TRBD2 covers 15 bases. V was pared by 3 bases and J by 5 bases, with 5 bases of the junction left unmatched. CDR3 length: 16 amino acids. The germline V gene has CDR1 SNHLY and CDR2 FYNNEI. The CDR3 region is CASSDRTSGRANEQYF. The CDR3, as DNA: TGTGCCAGCAGTGACCGGACTAGCGGGAGGGCCAACGAGCAGTACTTC.

This clonotype was seen only a few times. The chain employs TRBV14 and TRBJ2-7; D is perhaps TRBD2 (5 bases). V was shortened by 2 bases and J by 3 bases, with 14 bases between the two germline ends. The CDR3 consists of 15 residues. Germline CDR1 SGHDN, CDR2 FVKESK. The CDR3 here is CASSQPRLGVYEQYF. The CDR3 region has the DNA TGTGCCAGCAGCCAACCGAGGCTGGGAGTCTACGAGCAGTACTTC. Variable domain in full (rest from reference TRBV14 and TRBJ2-7): EAGVTQFPSHSVIEKGQTVTLRCDPISGHDNLYWYRRVMGKEIKFLLHFVKESKQDESGMPNNRFLAERTGGTYSTLKVQPAELEDSGVYFCASSQPRLGVYEQYFGPGTRLTVT.

J is TRBJ2-3 and V is TRBV28; 11 nucleotides agree with TRBD2. This CDR3 comprises 16 residues. From germline, CDR1 is MDHEN and CDR2 SYDVKM. J was trimmed by 5 bases and V by 5 bases; bases with no gene match: 9. CDR3 loop: CASSLSLAGGQDTQYF. The CDR3 DNA reads as TGTGCCAGCAGTCTCTCGTTAGCGGGAGGGCAAGATACGCAGTATTTT.

This clonotype was counted between two and nine times. The chain combines TRBV20-1 with TRBJ2-1, with D unclear. Looked up from germline, CDR1 is DFQATT and CDR2 is SNEGSKA (reference sequence). V lost 6 bases and J 9 bases, leaving 18 bases between the germline ends. CDR3 size: 13 residues. The DNA for the CDR3 is TGCAGTGCGAGTAGTGCCTCCGCTTCTGAGCAGTTCTTC. As protein: CSASSASASEQFF.

This chain uses TRBV6-2 or TRBV6-3 with TRBJ2-6, with 8 bases that match TRBD1. CDR1 is MNHEY, CDR2 SVGEGT, per germline. The CDR3 length is 15 residues. V lost 4 bases to trimming and J lost 2 bases; unmatched junction nucleotides: 1. The DNA for the CDR3 is TGTGCCAGCAGTTGGACAGGGACTGGGGCCAACGTCCTGACTTTC. This gives the protein CASSWTGTGANVLTF.

This clonotype was counted between two and nine times. J is TRBJ2-3 and V is TRBV5-1; 12 bases map to TRBD1. This CDR3 is built from 16 residues. With V trimmed by 5 bases and J by 3 bases, 7 bases remained unmatched. Per the germline V gene, CDR1 is SGHRS and CDR2 is YFSETQ. In nucleotides, the CDR3 is TGCGCCAGCAGACCCCGGGACAGGGGGCGAACAGATACGCAGTATTTT. It is translated as CASRPRDRGRTDTQYF.

The V and J genes are TRBV18 and TRBJ2-2, with D possibly TRBD1 on 6 matching bases. Trimming left V 4 bases short and J 2 bases short, with 14 bases between. The CDR3 has 16 amino acids. Germline V lookup: CDR1 KGHSH, CDR2 LQKENI. In nucleotides, the CDR3 is TGTGCCAGCTCACGACAGCAGGGGCGCAACACCGGGGAGCTGTTTTTT. Its protein is CASSRQQGRNTGELFF.

This clonotype was detected ten times or more. The chain links TRBV28 to TRBJ2-7; 10 positions agree with TRBD2. The junction had 0 bases not matched to a gene; V was cut back by 2 bases and J by 2 bases. The length of the CDR3 is 14 residues. The germline CDR1 and CDR2 sequences are MDHEN and SYDVKM. This CDR3 reads CASSLTSGTYEQYF. DNA of the CDR3: TGTGCCAGCAGTTTAACTAGCGGGACCTACGAGCAGTACTTC.

The chain uses TRBV19 and TRBJ2-7; D is unclear. In germline, CDR1 is LNHDA, CDR2 SQIVND (reference sequence). There are 13 residues in the CDR3. V was cut by 6 bases and J by 0 bases, with 9 bases left in between. DNA for the CDR3: TGTGCCAGTAGCCGGCTGGACTCCTACGAGCAGTACTTC. This encodes CASSRLDSYEQYF.

J is TRBJ1-1 and V is TRBV15; a weak D match, TRBD1 (5 bases). Trimming removed 5 bases at V and 4 bases at J, with 11 bases between. In germline, CDR1 is LNHNV, CDR2 YYDKDF (reference sequence). The CDR3 has 13 amino acids. The CDR3 region is CATSLPGGTEAFF. For the CDR3, the DNA is TGTGCCACCAGCCTTCCGGGGGGCACTGAAGCTTTCTTT.

This sequence joins TRBV5-5 and TRBJ2-7; no clear D. This CDR3 comprises 14 residues. Trimming took off 4 bases at V and 7 bases at J, with 18 bases between the two ends. In germline, CDR1 is SGHKS, CDR2 YYEKEE (reference sequence). CDR3: CASSNTRHAIEQYF. The CDR3, as DNA: TGTGCCAGCAGCAACACAAGACATGCCATTGAGCAGTACTTC.

The J gene is TRBJ2-3, the V gene TRBV10-3; 11 nucleotides agree with TRBD2. V trimming: 6 bases; J trimming: 1 base; junction bases outside the gene matches: 0. This CDR3 region has 14 residues. Germline CDR1 ENHRY, CDR2 SYGVKD. CDR3 amino acids: CAIRTSGGTDTQYF. CDR3 bases: TGTGCCATCAGGACTAGCGGGGGCACAGATACGCAGTATTTT.

The sample holds a few counts of this clonotype. The chain combines TRBV7-9 with TRBJ1-1; 7 bases map to TRBD1. Germline-derived CDR1 and CDR2 are SEHNR and FQNEAQ (reference sequence). This CDR3 is 14 amino acids long. With 5 bases clipped from V and 4 bases from J, the junction kept 7 bases outside the gene matches. The CDR3 here is CASSGRGQTTEAFF. For the CDR3, the DNA is TGTGCCAGCAGCGGGAGGGGGCAGACCACTGAAGCTTTCTTT. Looking up the rest from reference TRBV7-9 and TRBJ1-1 gives the full variable domain: DTGVSQNPRHKITKRGQNVTFRCDPISEHNRLYWYRQTLGQGPEFLTYFQNEAQLEKSRLLSDRFSAERPKGSFSTLEIQRTEQGDSAMYLCASSGRGQTTEAFFGQGTRLTVV.

This clonotype is a singleton in its sample. DNA for the CDR3: TGTGCCAGCAGCTTAGCCCTGTTATCTGGGGCCAACGTCCTGACTTTC. Its translation is CASSLALLSGANVLTF. J is TRBJ2-6 and V is TRBV11-2; D is ambiguous. The germline gives CDR1 SGHAT, CDR2 FQNNGV. Trimming took 1 base from V and 1 from J, leaving 8 bases between them. The CDR3 has 16 amino acids.

The V gene is TRBV20-1, the J gene TRBJ2-3; D is perhaps TRBD2 (5 bases). Trimming removed 0 bases from V and 4 bases from J, with 14 bases in between. The CDR3 sequence is 15 residues long. CDR1 and CDR2 from the germline V gene are DFQATT and SNEGSKA (reference sequence). In DNA form, the CDR3 reads TGCAGTGCTAGAGATCGATGGAGGTTGTCAGATACGCAGTATTTT. This gives the protein CSARDRWRLSDTQYF.

This clonotype came up a few times. The V and J genes are TRBV7-2 and TRBJ1-4; possibly TRBD1 for D (5 bases). The CDR3 consists of 14 residues. Germline V lookup: CDR1 SGHTA, CDR2 FQGNSA. V was pared by 1 base and J by 8 bases, with 11 bases between. CDR3 DNA: TGTGCCAGCAGCTTAGGGTCGCCAGGGGAAAAACTGTTTTTT. Translation gives CASSLGSPGEKLFF.

This clonotype was recorded at least ten times. J is TRBJ1-1 and V is TRBV12-3 or TRBV12-4, with D maybe TRBD1 (5 bases). The CDR3 spans 17 residues. With 6 bases removed from V and 1 base from J, the gap between germline ends came to 21 bases. The CDR3 bases are TGTGCCAGCAGCCCTAATATTGCCCGTGGGGGGAACACTGAAGCTTTCTTT. This translates into CASSPNIARGGNTEAFF.

This clonotype was recorded a few times. This sequence joins TRBV29-1 and TRBJ2-1; D might be TRBD2 (6 bases). Per germline, CDR1 SQVTM and CDR2 ANQGSEA. The length of the CDR3 is 17 residues. V was cut by 1 base and J by 0 bases, with 16 bases left in between. The CDR3: CSVEGGARGYSYNEQFF. The CDR3 nucleotides read TGCAGCGTTGAAGGCGGCGCGCGGGGTTACTCCTACAATGAGCAGTTCTTC.

This clonotype showed up just a few times. The chain joins TRBV12-3 or TRBV12-4 to TRBJ2-5; D ambiguous. The CDR3 contains 15 residues. V was pared by 3 bases and J by 5 bases, with 16 bases between. The CDR3 region has the DNA TGTGCCAGCAGTTTTAGAGGCATGGGGTCGGAGACCCAGTACTTC. Translating it yields CASSFRGMGSETQYF.

The chain has TRBV6-6 and TRBJ1-4; D unclear. Germline V CDR1 and CDR2: MNHNY, SVGAGI (reference sequence). The CDR3 is 13 residues long. V lost 8 bases to trimming and J lost 5 bases, with 12 bases between them. CDR3 amino acids: CASREGGNEKLFF. The CDR3 DNA reads as TGTGCCAGCCGGGAAGGCGGCAATGAAAAACTGTTTTTT.

This clonotype showed up just a few times. Given a much more abundant clone one base away, this may be a read error. V is TRBV7-2 and J is TRBJ2-7; D is perhaps TRBD1 (5 bases). The CDR3 loop spans 11 amino acids. The germline CDR1 and CDR2 sequences are SGHTA and FQGNSA. Between the trimmed V and J ends, which lost 5 bases and 6 bases, there was a span of 8 bases. The CDR3 protein is CASSPQGEQYF. CDR3 DNA sequence: TGTGCCAGCAGCCCCCAGGGCGAGCAGTACTTC. The variable domain in full, with the rest retrieved from reference TRBV7-2 and TRBJ2-7, is GAGVSQSPSNKVTEKGKDVELRCDPISGHTALYWYRQSLGQGLEFLIYFQGNSAPDKSGLPSDRFSAERTGGSVSTLTIQRTQQEDSAVYLCASSPQGEQYFGPGTRLTVT.

This clonotype was detected a few times. The chain links TRBV7-2 to TRBJ2-3, with a weak D call TRBD2 (6 bases). The CDR3 loop spans 16 amino acids. Germline V CDR1 and CDR2: SGHTA, FQGNSA. V lost 5 bases, J lost 5 bases, and 20 bases lay in between. CDR3 loop: CASSRPGLLVGDTQYF. CDR3 in DNA: TGTGCCAGCAGCCGACCGGGACTCCTCGTTGGAGATACGCAGTATTTT.

The genes are TRBV5-1 and TRBJ1-5; weak D call: TRBD1 (6 bases). The CDR3 contains 17 residues. Between the trimmed V and J ends, which lost 2 bases and 2 bases, there was a span of 17 bases. Looked up from germline, CDR1 is SGHRS and CDR2 is YFSETQ. This CDR3 is CASSLGTDSLGNQPQHF. For the CDR3, the DNA is TGCGCCAGCAGCTTAGGAACGGACAGTCTGGGCAATCAGCCCCAGCATTTT.

The chain carries TRBV20-1 and TRBJ2-7; 8 positions agree with TRBD1. The CDR3 spans 13 residues. The V gene's germline CDR1 is DFQATT and CDR2 SNEGSKA (reference sequence). The junction had 8 bases not matched to a gene; V was cut back by 5 bases and J by 5 bases. CDR3 amino acids: CSAQGQAFHEQYF. The CDR3 DNA reads TGCAGTGCTCAGGGACAGGCTTTCCACGAGCAGTACTTC.

The V gene is TRBV28, the J gene TRBJ2-7; perhaps TRBD1 as D (6 bases). Germline lookup yields CDR1 MDHEN and CDR2 SYDVKM. The CDR3 contains 12 residues. V was pared by 10 bases and J by 5 bases, with 15 bases between. CDR3 sequence (DNA): TGTGCCACCCTCGCCTCAGGGGACGAGCAGTACTTC. It specifies CATLASGDEQYF.

The chain recombines TRBV5-1 with TRBJ2-5; 8 positions agree with TRBD1. This CDR3 contains 16 residues. Germline CDR1 and CDR2: SGHRS and YFSETQ. Trimming took 1 base from V and 4 from J; bases not matched to a gene: 9. The CDR3 protein is CASSLRSGGAGETQYF. CDR3 coding DNA: TGCGCCAGCAGCTTGCGGTCAGGGGGCGCGGGAGAGACCCAGTACTTC.

The chain links TRBV4-1 to TRBJ2-7; 7 bases are shared with TRBD1. CDR1 is MGHRA and CDR2 is YSYEKL in the germline V gene. V was pared by 1 base and J by 3 bases, with 6 bases of the junction left unmatched. The CDR3 has 15 residues. For the CDR3, the DNA is TGCGCCAGCAGCCAAGCGACAGGGTACTTCTACGAGCAGTACTTC. It yields the protein CASSQATGYFYEQYF.

This chain joins TRBV10-2 and TRBJ2-7; 9 bases line up with TRBD1. The germline V gene has CDR1 WSHSY and CDR2 SAAADI. Trimming at V came to 4 bases and at J to 9 bases, leaving 7 bases not matched to a gene. The CDR3 length is 13 residues. The CDR3 spells CASSGGQGLVQYF. In nucleotides, the CDR3 is TGCGCCAGCAGTGGAGGACAGGGGTTAGTGCAGTACTTC.

There are many counts of this clonotype. Its ends do not fully match the called genes, so a read error is possible. The J gene is TRBJ2-6, the V gene TRBV5-1; no reliable D call. This CDR3 has 13 amino acids. Germline V CDR1 and CDR2: SGHRS, YFSETQ. The CDR3 is CASSLGRSNVLTF. CDR3 DNA: TGTGCCAGCAGCTTAGGACGGTCCAACGTCCTGACTTTC.

This clonotype showed up just a few times. The chain links TRBV20-1 to TRBJ2-7, with TRBD1 matching over 8 bases. The CDR3 has 13 amino acids. CDR1 and CDR2 from the germline V gene are DFQATT and SNEGSKA (reference sequence). V trimming: 5 bases; J trimming: 5 bases; junction bases outside the gene matches: 8. The CDR3 nucleotides read TGCAGTGCTGGACAGGGAGTCTTCGACGAGCAGTACTTC. This gives the protein CSAGQGVFDEQYF.

This clonotype was found a few times. CDR3 coding DNA: TGCAGCGTTGCTTACCCGGGGGAGCTGTTTTTT. It encodes CSVAYPGELFF. This chain links TRBV29-1 with TRBJ2-2, with unresolved D. The CDR3 loop spans 11 amino acids. The V and J ends lost 4 bases and 8 bases respectively, with 8 bases between them. The germline V gene encodes CDR1 SQVTM and CDR2 ANQGSEA.